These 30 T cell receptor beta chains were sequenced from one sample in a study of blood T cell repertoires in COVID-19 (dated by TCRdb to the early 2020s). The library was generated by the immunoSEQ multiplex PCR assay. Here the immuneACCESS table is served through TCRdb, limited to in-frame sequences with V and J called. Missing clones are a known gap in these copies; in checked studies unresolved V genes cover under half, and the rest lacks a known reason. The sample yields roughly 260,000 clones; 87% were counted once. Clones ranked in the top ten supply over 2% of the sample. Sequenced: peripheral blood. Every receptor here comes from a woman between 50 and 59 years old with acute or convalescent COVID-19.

CDR3 nucleotide sequence: TGTGCCAGCAGGTCTAGAGTGGGTCGAAGCGACTACGAGCAGTACTTC. This encodes CASRSRVGRSDYEQYF. The rearrangement links TRBV27 to TRBJ2-7; no firm D call. This CDR3 spans 16 amino acids. Trimming removed 6 bases from V and 3 bases from J, with 21 bases in between. Looked up from germline, CDR1 is MNHEY and CDR2 is SMNVEV (reference sequence).

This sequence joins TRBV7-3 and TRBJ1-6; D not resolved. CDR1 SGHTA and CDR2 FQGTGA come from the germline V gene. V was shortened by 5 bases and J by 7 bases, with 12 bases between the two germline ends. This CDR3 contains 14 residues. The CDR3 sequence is CASSQTGGNSPLHF. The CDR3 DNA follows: TGTGCCAGCAGCCAAACCGGCGGAAATTCACCCCTCCACTTT.

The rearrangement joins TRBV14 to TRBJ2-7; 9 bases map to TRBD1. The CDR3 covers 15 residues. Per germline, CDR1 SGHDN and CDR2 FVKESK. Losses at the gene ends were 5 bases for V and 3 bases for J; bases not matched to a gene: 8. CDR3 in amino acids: CASSEPDRGNYEQYF. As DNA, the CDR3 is TGTGCCAGCAGCGAACCGGACAGGGGAAACTACGAGCAGTACTTC.

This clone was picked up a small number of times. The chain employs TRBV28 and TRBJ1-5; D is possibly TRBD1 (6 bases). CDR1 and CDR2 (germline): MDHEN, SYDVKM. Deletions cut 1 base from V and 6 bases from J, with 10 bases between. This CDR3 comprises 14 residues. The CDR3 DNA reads TGTGCCAGCAGTTTATATGTGGGGGCTCAGCCCCAGCATTTT. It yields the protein CASSLYVGAQPQHF. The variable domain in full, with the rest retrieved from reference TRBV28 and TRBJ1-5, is DVKVTQSSRYLVKRTGEKVFLECVQDMDHENMFWYRQDPGLGLRLIYFSYDVKMKEKGDIPEGYSVSREKKERFSLILESASTNQTSMYLCASSLYVGAQPQHFGDGTRLSIL.

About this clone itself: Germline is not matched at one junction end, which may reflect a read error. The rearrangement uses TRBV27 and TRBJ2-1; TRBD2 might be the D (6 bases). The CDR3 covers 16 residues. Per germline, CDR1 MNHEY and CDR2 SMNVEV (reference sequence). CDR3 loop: CASSLRAGPSNNEQFF. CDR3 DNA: TGTGCCAGCAGTCTACGAGCGGGTCCCTCCAACAATGAGCAGTTCTTC.

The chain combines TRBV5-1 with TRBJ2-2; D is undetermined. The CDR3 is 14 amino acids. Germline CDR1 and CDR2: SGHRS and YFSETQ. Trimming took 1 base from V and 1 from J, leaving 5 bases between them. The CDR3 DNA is TGCGCCAGCAGCTTGAGAGTGAACACCGGGGAGCTGTTTTTT. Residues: CASSLRVNTGELFF.

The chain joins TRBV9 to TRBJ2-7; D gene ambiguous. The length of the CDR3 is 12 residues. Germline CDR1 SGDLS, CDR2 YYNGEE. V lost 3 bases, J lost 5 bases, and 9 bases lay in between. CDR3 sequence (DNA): TGTGCCAGCAGCGCCGGTCCCAACGAGCAGTACTTC. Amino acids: CASSAGPNEQYF.

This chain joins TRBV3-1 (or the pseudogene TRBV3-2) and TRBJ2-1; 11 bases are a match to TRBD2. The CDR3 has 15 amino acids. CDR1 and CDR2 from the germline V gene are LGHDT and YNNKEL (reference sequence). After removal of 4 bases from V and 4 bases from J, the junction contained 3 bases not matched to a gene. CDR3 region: CASSPWTSGYNEQFF. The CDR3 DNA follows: TGTGCCAGCAGCCCATGGACTAGCGGGTACAATGAGCAGTTCTTC.

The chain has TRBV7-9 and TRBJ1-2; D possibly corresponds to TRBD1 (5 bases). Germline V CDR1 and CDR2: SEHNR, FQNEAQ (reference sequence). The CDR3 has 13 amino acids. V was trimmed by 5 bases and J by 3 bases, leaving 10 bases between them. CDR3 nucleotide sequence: TGTGCCAGCAGCCTCGGGACTGACTATGGCTACACCTTC. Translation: CASSLGTDYGYTF.

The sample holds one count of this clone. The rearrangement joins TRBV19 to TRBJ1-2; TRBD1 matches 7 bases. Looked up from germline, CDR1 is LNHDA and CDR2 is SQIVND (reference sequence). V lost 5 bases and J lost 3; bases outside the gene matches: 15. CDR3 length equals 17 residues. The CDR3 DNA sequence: TGTGCCAGTAGTGAGATGGACAGGAGGGGGACCTACTATGGCTACACCTTC. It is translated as CASSEMDRRGTYYGYTF.

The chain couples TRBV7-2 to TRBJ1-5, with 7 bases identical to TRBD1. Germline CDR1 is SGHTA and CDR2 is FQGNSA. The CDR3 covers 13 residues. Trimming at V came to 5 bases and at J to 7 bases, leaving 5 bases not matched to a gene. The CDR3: CASSPGDRQPQHF. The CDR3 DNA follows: TGTGCCAGCAGCCCTGGGGACAGACAGCCCCAGCATTTT.

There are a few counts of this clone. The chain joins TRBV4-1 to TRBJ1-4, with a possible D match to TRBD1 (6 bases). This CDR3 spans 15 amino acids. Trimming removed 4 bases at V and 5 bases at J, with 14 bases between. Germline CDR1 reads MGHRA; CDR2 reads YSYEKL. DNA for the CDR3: TGCGCCAGCAGCCTCATACAGGGTGGGAATGAAAAACTGTTTTTT. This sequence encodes CASSLIQGGNEKLFF.

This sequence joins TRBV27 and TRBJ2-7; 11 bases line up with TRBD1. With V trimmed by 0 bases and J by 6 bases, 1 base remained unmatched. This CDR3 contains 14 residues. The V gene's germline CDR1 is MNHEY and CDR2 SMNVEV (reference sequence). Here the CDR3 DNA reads TGTGCCAGCAGTTTATCGGGGACAGGGGGCGAGCAGTACTTC. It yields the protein CASSLSGTGGEQYF.

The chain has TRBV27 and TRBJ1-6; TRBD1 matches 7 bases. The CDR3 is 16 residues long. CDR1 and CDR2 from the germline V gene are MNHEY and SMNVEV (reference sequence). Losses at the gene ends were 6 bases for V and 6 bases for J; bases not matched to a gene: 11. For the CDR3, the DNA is TGTGCCAGCAGGACCAGAACGGGACAGACTAATTCACCCCTCCACTTT. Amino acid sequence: CASRTRTGQTNSPLHF.

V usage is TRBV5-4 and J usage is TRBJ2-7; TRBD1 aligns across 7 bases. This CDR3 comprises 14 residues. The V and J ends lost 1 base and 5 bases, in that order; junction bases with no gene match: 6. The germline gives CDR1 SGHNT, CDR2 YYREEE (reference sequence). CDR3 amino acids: CASSLRQGDNEQYF. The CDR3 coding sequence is TGTGCCAGCAGCTTGCGTCAGGGGGACAACGAGCAGTACTTC.

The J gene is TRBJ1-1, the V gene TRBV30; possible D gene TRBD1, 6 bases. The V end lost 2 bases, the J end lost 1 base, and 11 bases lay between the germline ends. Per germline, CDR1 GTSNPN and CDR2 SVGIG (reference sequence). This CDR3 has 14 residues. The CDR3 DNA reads TGTGCCTGGAGTAACGGGGGGGCGAACACTGAAGCTTTCTTT. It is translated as CAWSNGGANTEAFF.

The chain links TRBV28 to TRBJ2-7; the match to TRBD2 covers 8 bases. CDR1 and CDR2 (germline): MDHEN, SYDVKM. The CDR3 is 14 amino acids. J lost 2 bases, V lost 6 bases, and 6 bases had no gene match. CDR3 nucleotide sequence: TGTGCCAGCAGCCCTAGCGGGTATACCTACGAGCAGTACTTC. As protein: CASSPSGYTYEQYF.

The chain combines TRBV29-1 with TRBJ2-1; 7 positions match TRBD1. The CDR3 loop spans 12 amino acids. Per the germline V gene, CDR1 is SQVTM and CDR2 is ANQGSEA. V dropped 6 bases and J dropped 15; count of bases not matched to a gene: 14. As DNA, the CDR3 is TGCAGCGTCATCGACCGACAGGGAGAAGGGTTCTTC. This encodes CSVIDRQGEGFF.

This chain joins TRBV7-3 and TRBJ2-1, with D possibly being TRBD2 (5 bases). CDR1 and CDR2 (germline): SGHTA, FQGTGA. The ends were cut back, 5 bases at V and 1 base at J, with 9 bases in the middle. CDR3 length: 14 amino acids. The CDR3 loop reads CASSPRRSYNEQFF. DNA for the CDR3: TGTGCCAGCAGCCCCCGGAGGTCCTACAATGAGCAGTTCTTC. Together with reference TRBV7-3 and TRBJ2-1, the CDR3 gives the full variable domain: GAGVSQTPSNKVTEKGKYVELRCDPISGHTALYWYRQSLGQGPEFLIYFQGTGAADDSGLPNDRFFAVRPEGSVSTLKIQRTERGDSAVYLCASSPRRSYNEQFFGPGTRLTVL.

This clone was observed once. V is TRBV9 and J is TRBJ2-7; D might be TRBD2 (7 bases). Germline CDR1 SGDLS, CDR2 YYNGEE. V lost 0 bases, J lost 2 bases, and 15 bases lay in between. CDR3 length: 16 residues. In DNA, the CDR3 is TGTGCCAGCAGCGTAGAGGGGGGGACGGTCCCCTACGAGCAGTACTTC. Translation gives CASSVEGGTVPYEQYF.

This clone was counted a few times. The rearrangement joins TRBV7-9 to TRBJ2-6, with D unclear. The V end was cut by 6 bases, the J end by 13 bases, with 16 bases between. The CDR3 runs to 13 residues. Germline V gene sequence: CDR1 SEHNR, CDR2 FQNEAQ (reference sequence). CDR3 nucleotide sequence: TGTGCCAGCAGATATAGTTATACCCTGGTCCTGACTTTC. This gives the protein CASRYSYTLVLTF. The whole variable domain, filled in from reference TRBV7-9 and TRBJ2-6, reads DTGVSQNPRHKITKRGQNVTFRCDPISEHNRLYWYRQTLGQGPEFLTYFQNEAQLEKSRLLSDRFSAERPKGSFSTLEIQRTEQGDSAMYLCASRYSYTLVLTFGAGSRLTVL.

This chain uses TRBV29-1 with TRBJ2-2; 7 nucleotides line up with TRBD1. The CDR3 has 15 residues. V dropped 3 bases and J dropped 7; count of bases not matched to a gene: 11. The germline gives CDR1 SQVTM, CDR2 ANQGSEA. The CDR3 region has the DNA TGCAGCGTTGACACAGGGGAACATCTCAGCGGGGAGCTGTTTTTT. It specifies CSVDTGEHLSGELFF.

The CDR3 DNA is TGTGCCACCAGAGATCATACAGGGGGCGGCTACACCTTC. It encodes CATRDHTGGGYTF. J is TRBJ1-2 and V is TRBV24-1, with 9 bases that match TRBD1. The germline CDR1 and CDR2 sequences are KGHDR and SFDVKD. The CDR3 loop spans 13 amino acids. With 7 bases clipped from V and 8 bases from J, the junction kept 7 bases outside the gene matches.

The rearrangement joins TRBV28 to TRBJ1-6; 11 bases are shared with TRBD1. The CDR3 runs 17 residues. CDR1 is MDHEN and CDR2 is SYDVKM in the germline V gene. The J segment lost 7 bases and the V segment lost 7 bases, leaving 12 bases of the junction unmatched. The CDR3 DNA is TGTGCCAGCAACCCAACCGGGACAGGGGGGTTAAATTCACCCCTCCACTTT. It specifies CASNPTGTGGLNSPLHF.

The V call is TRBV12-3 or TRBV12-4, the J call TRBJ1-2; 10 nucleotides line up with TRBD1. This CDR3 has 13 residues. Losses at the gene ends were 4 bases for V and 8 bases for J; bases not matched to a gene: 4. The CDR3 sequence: CASSSTGGVGYTF. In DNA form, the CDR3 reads TGTGCCAGCAGTTCGACAGGGGGCGTAGGCTACACCTTC.

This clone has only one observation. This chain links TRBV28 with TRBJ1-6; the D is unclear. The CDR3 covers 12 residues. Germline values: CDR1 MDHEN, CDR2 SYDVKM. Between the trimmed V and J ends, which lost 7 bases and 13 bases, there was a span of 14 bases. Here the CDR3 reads CASTQTGVPLHF. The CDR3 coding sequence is TGTGCCAGCACTCAGACGGGAGTCCCCCTCCACTTT.

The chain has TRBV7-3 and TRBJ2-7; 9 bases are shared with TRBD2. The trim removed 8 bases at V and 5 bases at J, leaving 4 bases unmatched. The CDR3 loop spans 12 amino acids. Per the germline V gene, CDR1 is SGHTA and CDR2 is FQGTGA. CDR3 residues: CASRASGNEQYF. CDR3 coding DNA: TGTGCCAGCCGAGCTAGCGGGAACGAGCAGTACTTC.

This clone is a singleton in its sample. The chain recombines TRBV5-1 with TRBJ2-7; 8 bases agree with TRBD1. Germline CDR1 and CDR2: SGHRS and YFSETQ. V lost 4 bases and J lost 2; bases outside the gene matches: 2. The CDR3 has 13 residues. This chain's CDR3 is CASSGGQAYEQYF. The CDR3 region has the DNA TGCGCCAGCAGCGGGGGACAGGCCTACGAGCAGTACTTC.

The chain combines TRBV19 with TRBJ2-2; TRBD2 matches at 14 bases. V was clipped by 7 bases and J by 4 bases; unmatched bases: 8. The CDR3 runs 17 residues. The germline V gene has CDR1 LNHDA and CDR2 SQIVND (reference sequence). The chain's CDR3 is CASTTPGLAGGTGELFF. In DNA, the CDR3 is TGTGCCAGTACAACCCCCGGACTAGCGGGGGGCACCGGGGAGCTGTTTTTT.

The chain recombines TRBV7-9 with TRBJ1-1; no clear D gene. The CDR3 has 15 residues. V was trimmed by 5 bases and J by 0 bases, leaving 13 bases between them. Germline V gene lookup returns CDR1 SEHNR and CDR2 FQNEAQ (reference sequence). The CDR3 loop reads CASSRPRDMNTEAFF. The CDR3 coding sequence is TGTGCCAGCAGCCGACCCAGAGACATGAACACTGAAGCTTTCTTT.